This TCR beta chain was documented in a study of blood T cell repertoires in COVID-19. At the level of the study: Sample material is recorded as cDNA or gDNA derived from T cells, B-cell-depleted T cells, or PBMCs.

Authors' data handling: It was from reference gene primer amplification that nucleated cell counts were estimated. The method was immunoSEQ multiplex PCR; TCRdb's version includes in-frame clones alone and lacks a portion of them. Clone size and V and J calls were adopted from that table, with D and trimming inferred from the DNA. This table has 180,000 or so clones, about 88% appearing once. Sequenced material: PBMCs or T cells enriched from blood (not recorded which). The clonotype was recovered from a human donor with acute COVID-19. The donor label of this sample is uncertain.

DNA of the CDR3: TGTGCCAGCAGCGTAGACGGACTAGCGGAAACCTACGAGCAGTACTTC. Amino acids: CASSVDGLAETYEQYF. The chain is built from TRBV9 and TRBJ2-7; TRBD2 agrees at 10 bases. Germline CDR1 reads SGDLS; CDR2 reads YYNGEE. J lost 2 bases, V lost 0 bases, and 5 bases had no gene match. This CDR3 is built from 16 residues.